This passage covers 21 T cell receptor beta chains from one sample sequenced in a study of T cell responses to AZD1222 COVID-19 vaccine. The protocol was immunoSEQ multiplex PCR, while the TCRdb copy is restricted to in-frame clones and leaves out a portion. The sample holds roughly 180,000 clones; about 93% are singletons and the top ten take more than 0.85%. This specimen was peripheral blood, taken 28 days after the second dose of the MenACWY control vaccine. The receptors here all came from an adult who received the MenACWY meningococcal vaccine as a control.

V gene TRBV24-1 combines with J gene TRBJ1-5, with 7 bases that match TRBD1. The CDR3 loop spans 17 amino acids. CDR1 and CDR2 (germline): KGHDR, SFDVKD. The V segment lost 9 bases and the J segment 0 bases; nucleotides outside the gene matches: 13. In DNA form, the CDR3 reads TGTGCCACCGGGGGAGGGGGCATCATCTATAGCAATCAGCCCCAGCATTTT. Encoded protein: CATGGGGIIYSNQPQHF.

The chain is built from TRBV5-1 and TRBJ1-6; tentatively, D is TRBD1 (6 bases). Germline V gives CDR1 SGHRS, CDR2 YFSETQ. The CDR3 covers 17 residues. The V gene lost 0 bases and the J gene lost 6 bases, with 16 bases spanning the gap. The CDR3 reads CASSLAQGRTLNSPLHF. The CDR3 DNA follows: TGCGCCAGCAGCTTGGCTCAGGGGAGGACCCTTAATTCACCCCTCCACTTT.

The CDR3 sequence: CASSRQGLQPQHF. The CDR3 DNA reads TGTGCCAGCAGTCGACAGGGCCTTCAGCCCCAGCATTTT. The V call is TRBV6-2 or TRBV6-3, the J call TRBJ1-5, with TRBD1 matching 7 bases. The CDR3 extends over 13 amino acids. J was trimmed by 6 bases and V by 5 bases; bases with no gene match: 4. The germline CDR1 and CDR2 sequences are MNHEY and SVGEGT.

Only one count was recorded for this clone. This chain links TRBV5-6 with TRBJ2-1, with a tentative D call TRBD2 (6 bases). V gave up 2 bases and J gave up 5 bases, with 17 bases separating them. Germline loops: CDR1 SGHDT, CDR2 YYEEEE. The CDR3 is made up of 16 amino acids. The CDR3 reads CASSFNSGRGHNEQFF. The DNA of the CDR3 is TGTGCCAGCAGCTTCAATAGCGGCCGCGGCCACAATGAGCAGTTCTTC.

The chain recombines TRBV5-6 with TRBJ1-2; D is possibly TRBD1 (5 bases). The CDR3 contains 14 residues. Trimming removed 4 bases at V and 6 bases at J, with 16 bases between. Germline assignment: CDR1 SGHDT and CDR2 YYEEEE. The CDR3 sequence is CASSPRPGLDGYTF. CDR3 coding DNA: TGTGCCAGCAGCCCCCGGCCAGGGCTCGATGGCTACACCTTC.

The chain carries TRBV19 and TRBJ2-1, with D perhaps TRBD2 (5 bases). This CDR3 is built from 13 residues. CDR1 is LNHDA, CDR2 SQIVND, per germline (reference sequence). The V end was cut by 9 bases, the J end by 8 bases, with 17 bases between. CDR3 residues: CASSPVGRDEQFF. The DNA of the CDR3 is TGTGCCAGCTCCCCCGTTGGGCGGGATGAGCAGTTCTTC.

The J gene is TRBJ2-1, the V gene TRBV5-8, with D possibly being TRBD1 (6 bases). Germline lookup yields CDR1 SGHTS and CDR2 YDEGEE. Trimming removed 2 bases from V and 0 bases from J, with 9 bases in between. This CDR3 spans 15 amino acids. The CDR3 sequence is CASSLQGISYNEQFF. Here the CDR3 DNA reads TGTGCCAGCAGCTTACAGGGTATCTCCTACAATGAGCAGTTCTTC.

The rearrangement links TRBV12-3 or TRBV12-4 to TRBJ1-3; unclear D gene. The CDR3 consists of 13 residues. The V gene lost 7 bases and the J gene lost 8 bases, with 15 bases spanning the gap. CDR3 residues: CASILTGVDTIYF. The DNA for the CDR3 is TGTGCCAGCATCCTGACCGGGGTTGACACCATATATTTT.

The chain carries TRBV6-5 and TRBJ2-5; D is undetermined. Trimming took off 4 bases at V and 1 base at J, with 10 bases between the two ends. The V gene's germline CDR1 is MNHEY and CDR2 SVGAGI. The CDR3 is made up of 14 amino acids. The CDR3 protein is CASSSDLPQETQYF. The DNA for the CDR3 is TGTGCCAGCAGTTCTGACTTGCCCCAAGAGACCCAGTACTTC.

The CDR3 protein is CASSQDSGTVNEKLFF. The CDR3 DNA follows: TGCGCCAGCAGCCAAGATTCCGGGACAGTTAATGAAAAACTGTTTTTT. V is TRBV4-3 and J is TRBJ1-4; 7 bases are shared with TRBD1. The V segment lost 0 bases and the J segment 4 bases; nucleotides outside the gene matches: 5. Per germline, CDR1 LGHNA and CDR2 YSLEER. The CDR3 has 16 amino acids.

The chain employs TRBV5-4 and TRBJ1-2; D is unclear. Germline lookup yields CDR1 SGHNT and CDR2 YYREEE (reference sequence). Between the trimmed V and J ends, which lost 0 bases and 4 bases, there was a span of 10 bases. This CDR3 spans 14 amino acids. In DNA, the CDR3 is TGTGCCAGCAGCTTGGACGCGACCCTCTATGGCTACACCTTC. It specifies CASSLDATLYGYTF. The entire variable domain, with the rest obtained from reference TRBV5-4 and TRBJ1-2, is as follows: ETGVTQSPTHLIKTRGQQVTLRCSSQSGHNTVSWYQQALGQGPQFIFQYYREEENGRGNFPPRFSGLQFPNYSSELNVNALELDDSALYLCASSLDATLYGYTFGSGTRLTVV.

V gene TRBV7-2 combines with J gene TRBJ2-3; D is unresolved. V gave up 4 bases and J gave up 6 bases, with 8 bases separating them. CDR1 is SGHTA and CDR2 is FQGNSA in the germline V gene. CDR3 size: 12 residues. The CDR3 DNA sequence: TGTGCCAGCAGCTCCTTTGGCGATACGCAGTATTTT. This translates into CASSSFGDTQYF.

The chain recombines TRBV18 with TRBJ2-7; D remains unclear. V was shortened by 4 bases and J by 5 bases, with 15 bases between the two germline ends. The CDR3 extends over 14 amino acids. Germline loops: CDR1 KGHSH, CDR2 LQKENI. The CDR3 bases are TGTGCCAGCTCACTTCGGACGGTACGCGACGAGCAGTACTTC. It specifies CASSLRTVRDEQYF.

The gene calls are TRBV2 and TRBJ1-2; tentative D call: TRBD1 (6 bases). The CDR3 contains 13 residues. The V gene lost 6 bases and the J gene lost 7 bases, with 15 bases spanning the gap. Germline V gene data show CDR1 as SNHLY and CDR2 as FYNNEI. The CDR3 DNA sequence: TGTGCCAGCAGCGCCACGGGGGCAGGTGGCTACACCTTC. Translated, it gives CASSATGAGGYTF.

The chain employs TRBV4-3 and TRBJ1-5; 8 bases line up with TRBD1. CDR1 and CDR2 (germline): LGHNA, YSLEER. This CDR3 has 16 amino acids. V shed 2 bases and J 2 bases; nucleotides not matched to a gene: 5. The CDR3 sequence: CASSQLYRGGNQPQHF. The CDR3, as DNA: TGCGCCAGCAGCCAACTATACAGGGGGGGCAATCAGCCCCAGCATTTT.

The rearrangement uses TRBV2 and TRBJ1-1, with D unresolved. In germline, CDR1 is SNHLY, CDR2 FYNNEI. The CDR3 totals 12 residues. V was clipped by 6 bases and J by 1 base, with 6 bases between them. CDR3 residues: CASRWENTEAFF. The CDR3 DNA follows: TGTGCCAGCAGGTGGGAGAACACTGAAGCTTTCTTT.

The count of this clone is one. The chain carries TRBV4-3 and TRBJ2-2; D uncertain. The V end lost 4 bases, the J end lost 0 bases, and 18 bases lay between the germline ends. Germline assignment: CDR1 LGHNA and CDR2 YSLEER. The CDR3 sequence is 18 residues long. CDR3 in amino acids: CASSRAMPARTNTGELFF. The CDR3 DNA reads as TGCGCCAGCAGCCGGGCCATGCCGGCCCGGACGAACACCGGGGAGCTGTTTTTT.

V gene TRBV7-5 combines with J gene TRBJ1-4. TRBV7-5 is labeled a pseudogene. The length of the CDR3 is 17 residues. The DNA for the CDR3 is TGTGTCAGAAGCTTTTCTAACGGATGGGGGGGAAATGAAAAACTGTTTTTT. It specifies CVRSFSNGWGGNEKLFF.

The chain joins TRBV11-3 to TRBJ2-3, with D perhaps being TRBD1 or TRBD2 (5 bases each). CDR1 and CDR2 (germline): SGHNT, YENEEA. V lost 4 bases to trimming and J lost 6 bases, with 11 bases between them. CDR3 length: 13 residues. In DNA form, the CDR3 reads TGTGCCAGCAGCTCACGGGGCCTGGATACGCAGTATTTT. Its translation: CASSSRGLDTQYF.

The V call is TRBV6-1, the J call TRBJ2-7, with TRBD1 identical over 11 bases. Germline V gene data show CDR1 as MNHNS and CDR2 as SASEGT. There are 15 residues in the CDR3. V shed 3 bases and J 3 bases; nucleotides not matched to a gene: 4. This CDR3 is CASSDGTGGFYEQYF. The CDR3, as DNA: TGTGCCAGCAGTGATGGGACAGGGGGATTCTACGAGCAGTACTTC.

V gene TRBV7-8 combines with J gene TRBJ2-3; D is perhaps TRBD1 (6 bases). The CDR3 is 12 residues long. Germline assignment: CDR1 SGHVS and CDR2 FQNEAQ. Trimming shortened V by 5 bases and J by 5 bases, and 8 bases separated the two germline ends. DNA of the CDR3: TGTGCCAGCAGCGCGGACAGAGATACGCAGTATTTT. Amino acids: CASSADRDTQYF.